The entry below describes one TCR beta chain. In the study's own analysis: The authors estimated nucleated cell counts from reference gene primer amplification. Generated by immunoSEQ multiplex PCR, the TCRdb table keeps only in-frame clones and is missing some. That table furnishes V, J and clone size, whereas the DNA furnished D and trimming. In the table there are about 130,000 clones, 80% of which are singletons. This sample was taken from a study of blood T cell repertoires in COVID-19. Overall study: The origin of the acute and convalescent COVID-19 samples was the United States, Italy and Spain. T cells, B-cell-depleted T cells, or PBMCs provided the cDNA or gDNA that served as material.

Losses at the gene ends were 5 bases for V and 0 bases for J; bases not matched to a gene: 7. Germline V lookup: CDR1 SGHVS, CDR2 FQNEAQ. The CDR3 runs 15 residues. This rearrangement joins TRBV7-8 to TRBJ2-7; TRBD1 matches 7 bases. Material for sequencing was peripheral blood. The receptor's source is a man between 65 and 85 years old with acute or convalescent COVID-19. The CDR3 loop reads CASSRGRGTSYEQYF. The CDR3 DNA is TGTGCCAGCAGCCGGGGCAGGGGGACCTCCTACGAGCAGTACTTC.